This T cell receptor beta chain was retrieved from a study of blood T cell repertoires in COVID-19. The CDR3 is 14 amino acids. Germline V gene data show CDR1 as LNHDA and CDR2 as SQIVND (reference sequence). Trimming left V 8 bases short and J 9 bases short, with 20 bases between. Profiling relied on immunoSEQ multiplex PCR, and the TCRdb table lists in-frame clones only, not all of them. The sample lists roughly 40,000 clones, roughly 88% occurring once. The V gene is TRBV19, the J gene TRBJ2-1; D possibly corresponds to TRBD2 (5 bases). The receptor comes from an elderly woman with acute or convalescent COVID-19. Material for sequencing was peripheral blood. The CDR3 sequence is CASRRSEIEGEQFF. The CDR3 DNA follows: TGTGCCAGTCGACGGTCAGAGATTGAGGGTGAGCAGTTCTTC.